This T cell receptor (beta chain) came from a study of control samples from healthy donors and cancer patients. Profiling relied on immunoSEQ multiplex PCR, and the TCRdb table lists in-frame clones only, not all of them. Of about 200,000 clones in the sample, roughly nine tenths were seen once. Trimming removed 0 bases at V and 1 base at J, with 8 bases between. The CDR3 consists of 14 residues. Looked up from germline, CDR1 is SGHRS and CDR2 is YFSETQ. The source is a man aged 25-40 years in good health. This rearrangement joins TRBV5-1 to TRBJ2-7; no clear D. Sequenced material: blood. In nucleotides, the CDR3 is TGCGCCAGCAGCTTGGTTGGGGAATCCTACGAGCAGTACTTC. Amino acids: CASSLVGESYEQYF.